This TCR beta chain derives from a study of regulatory T cells in long-lasting Graves disease. The CDR3 consists of 17 residues. Germline values: CDR1 SGHAT, CDR2 FQDESV (reference sequence). V gave up 1 base and J gave up 3 bases, with 13 bases separating them. With iRepertoire HTBI primers and Arm-PCR of CDR3 regions, TCR beta libraries were built. As handled by the study authors: Samples collectively showed 62 TRBV and roughly 15 TRBJ segments. TCRdb re-called the multiplex PCR reads through MiXCR, storing one row per CDR3 protein. The V and J calls come from TCRdb's annotation, not from the publication. Counted here are more than 300,000 distinct CDR3 sequences, 16% occurring once; the ten biggest clones make up 20%. This clonotype showed up many times. As to time point: newly diagnosed GD, antithyroid drugs for less than 3 months. The authors made the TCR library using RNA they extracted from PBMCs.

This sample was shared with a second study, whose subject was T cells in Graves' hyperthyroidism and ophthalmopathy. That source notes: Hyperthyroidism, newly diagnosed and lasting under 2 months, affected patients aged 18 to 65.

This rearrangement joins TRBV11-1 to TRBJ2-6; D possibly corresponds to TRBD2 (6 bases). This receptor was obtained from a woman under 30 with Graves disease. This specimen was peripheral blood mononuclear cells (PBMCs), taken at new diagnosis, from a patient treated with antithyroid drugs. The CDR3, as DNA: TGTGCCAGCAGCTTAGATGCGGGGCCGAGTGGGGCCAACGTCCTGACTTTC. Encoded protein: CASSLDAGPSGANVLTF.